A selection of T cell receptor beta chains follows, all from one sample in a study of T-cell reconstitution after alpha-beta-depleted transplantation in children. TCRdb reprocessed the PCR reads via MiXCR and lists one record per CDR3 protein. The sample consists of a few hundred thousand distinct CDR3 sequences, approximately 10% of them appearing once. The source was PBMCs from the stem cell graft donor, collected from the stem cell graft. The receptor source for this set is a human donor who donated a stem cell graft to a child with acute lymphoblastic leukemia. Each CDR3 is given without its conserved first and last residue. The D gene is left open where the match is weak.

CDR3aa: ASRSGGTSDPNEQF
j_gene: TRBJ2-1
d_gene: TRBD2
v_gene: TRBV28

CDR3aa: ASSLDRDGNQPQH
j_gene: TRBJ1-5
d_gene: .
v_gene: TRBV7-6

CDR3aa: ASSPKQGSYNEQF
j_gene: TRBJ2-1
d_gene: TRBD1
v_gene: TRBV11-1

CDR3aa: ASAPGDYPNNEQF
j_gene: TRBJ2-1
d_gene: .
v_gene: TRBV12-3/TRBV12-4

CDR3aa: ASSQDRGTNYGYT
j_gene: TRBJ1-2
d_gene: .
v_gene: TRBV4-2

CDR3aa: ASSLARPEGNEQF
j_gene: TRBJ2-1
d_gene: .
v_gene: TRBV5-1

CDR3aa: SVGRLAEETQY
j_gene: TRBJ2-5
d_gene: TRBD2
v_gene: TRBV29-1

CDR3aa: ASSTPGLALGQF
j_gene: TRBJ2-1
d_gene: TRBD2
v_gene: TRBV7-6

CDR3aa: ASSPNDRTHTGELF
j_gene: TRBJ2-2
d_gene: .
v_gene: TRBV4-1

CDR3aa: ASSDRVRDTQY
j_gene: TRBJ2-3
d_gene: TRBD1
v_gene: TRBV12-3/TRBV12-4